The T cell receptor (beta chain) under discussion was sequenced for a study of T-cell reconstitution after alpha-beta-depleted transplantation in children. The V gene's germline CDR1 is DFQATT and CDR2 SNEGSKA (reference sequence). V dropped 2 bases and J dropped 5 bases, with 6 bases sitting between them. CDR3 size: 12 residues. Preparation of the TCRbeta library used unique molecular identifiers. From the PCR reads, TCRdb called clonotypes with MiXCR, one entry per CDR3 protein. The table has about 610,000 distinct CDR3 sequences, about 11% seen once. The sample consisted of PBMCs from the stem cell graft donor, taken from the stem cell graft. V and J are TRBV20-1 and TRBJ2-2; the D is unclear. This receptor was taken from a human donor who donated a stem cell graft to a child with acute myeloid leukemia. The CDR3 sequence is CSARKETGELFF. The CDR3 DNA is TGCAGTGCTAGAAAGGAGACCGGGGAGCTGTTTTTT.